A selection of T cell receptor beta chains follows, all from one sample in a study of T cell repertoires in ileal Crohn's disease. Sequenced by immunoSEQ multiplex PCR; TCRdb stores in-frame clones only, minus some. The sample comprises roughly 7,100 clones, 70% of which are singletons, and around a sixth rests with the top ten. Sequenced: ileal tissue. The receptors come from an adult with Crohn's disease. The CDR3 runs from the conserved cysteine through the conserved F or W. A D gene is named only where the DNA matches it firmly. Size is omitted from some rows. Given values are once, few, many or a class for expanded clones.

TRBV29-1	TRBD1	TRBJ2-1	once	TGCAGCGCCAGGGGCTCGGGACAGGGTAACAATGAGCAGTTCTTC	CSARGSGQGNNEQFF
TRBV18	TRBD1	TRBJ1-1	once	TGTGCCAGCTCGGGACAGGGGAGTCCTGAAGCTTTCTTT	CASSGQGSPEAFF
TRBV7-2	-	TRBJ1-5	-	TGTGCCAGCAGCTTATTCGGGAAAAACAATCAGCCCCAGCATTTT	CASSLFGKNNQPQHF
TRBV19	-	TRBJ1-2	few	TGTGCCAGTAGCCGCTCCGACAGGCCGATTTATGGCTACACCTTC	CASSRSDRPIYGYTF
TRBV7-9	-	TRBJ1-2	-	TGTGCCAGCAGCTTGGGGAGAGAGGCATGGGGCTACACCTTC	CASSLGREAWGYTF
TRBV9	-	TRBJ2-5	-	TGTGCCAGCAGCGTAGCGGGGGGCCCCGGGGAGACCCAGTACTTC	CASSVAGGPGETQYF
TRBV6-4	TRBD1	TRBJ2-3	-	TGTGCCAGCAGTGACTCCCAGGGGGCAGATACGCAGTATTTT	CASSDSQGADTQYF
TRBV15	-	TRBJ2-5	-	TGTGCCACCAGCGATGGGGCAGGGTCCCGCCAAGAGACCCAGTACTTC	CATSDGAGSRQETQYF
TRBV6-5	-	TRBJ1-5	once	TGTGCCAGCAGTTACCTAAATAGCAATCAGCCCCAGCATTTT	CASSYLNSNQPQHF
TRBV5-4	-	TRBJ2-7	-	TGTGCCAGCAGCTGGTCACAGGGCTCCTCCTACGAGCAGTACTTC	CASSWSQGSSYEQYF
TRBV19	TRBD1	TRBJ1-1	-	TGTGCCAGTAGCTCCGGGACAGGTAACACTGAAGCTTTCTTT	CASSSGTGNTEAFF
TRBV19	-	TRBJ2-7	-	TGTGCCAGTAGTACGGGGGGACACGTATCCAACGAGCAGTACTTC	CASSTGGHVSNEQYF
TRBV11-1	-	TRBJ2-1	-	TGTGCCAGCAGCTCGGGTGGGTTCTCCTACAATGAGCAGTTCTTC	CASSSGGFSYNEQFF
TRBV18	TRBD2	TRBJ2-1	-	TGTGCCAGCTCCCCCGGACTAGCGGGGGTGGACAATGAGCAGTTCTTC	CASSPGLAGVDNEQFF
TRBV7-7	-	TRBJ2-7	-	TGTGCCAGCAGCTCACAGGGAACTAACGAGCAGTACTTC	CASSSQGTNEQYF
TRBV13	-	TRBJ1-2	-	TGTGCCAGCAGCGAAAACAGGGAATGGTATGGCTACACCTTC	CASSENREWYGYTF
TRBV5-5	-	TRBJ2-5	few	TGTGCCAGCACCAGAGGAGCTGGGTACCAAGAGACCCAGTACTTC	CASTRGAGYQETQYF
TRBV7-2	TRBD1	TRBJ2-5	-	TGTGCCAGCATGAGGGGGCAGGGGGAGACCCAGTACTTC	CASMRGQGETQYF
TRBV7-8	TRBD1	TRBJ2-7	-	TGTGCCAGCAGCTACCCCCGGGACAGCTTAAGCTACGAGCAGTACTTC	CASSYPRDSLSYEQYF
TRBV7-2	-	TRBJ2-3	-	TGTGCCAGCTTTTTGCGGATCACAGATACGCAGTATTTT	CASFLRITDTQYF
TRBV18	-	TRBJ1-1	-	TGTGCCAGCTCACCACAAAGGAGTAACACTGAAGCTTTCTTT	CASSPQRSNTEAFF
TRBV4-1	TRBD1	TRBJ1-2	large	TGCGCCAGCAGCCAAGATGGATACAGGGGCGATAACTATGGCTACACCTTC	CASSQDGYRGDNYGYTF
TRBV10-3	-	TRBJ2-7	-	TGTGCCATCAGTGATCCCGGGACTCAGACCTACGAGCAGTACTTC	CAISDPGTQTYEQYF